This T cell receptor beta chain emerged from a study of Graves' ophthalmopathy and Graves' hyperthyroidism. Findings and caveats of the study: Most thyroid clonotypes with frequency above 0.001 were detected in blood too. Separation of ophthalmopathy from stable hyperthyroidism was achieved by a 13-signature model, at around 90% sensitivity and under 83% specificity.

Germline CDR1 and CDR2: MGHDK and SYGVNS. Trimming at V came to 1 base and at J to 2 bases, leaving 3 bases not matched to a gene. The CDR3 length is 15 residues. On this clonotype: Its specificity is not known.

As the template, RNA transcripts were used to amplify TCR beta CDR3 regions. Investigators did first-round RT-PCR with HTBI primers, then second-round multiplex PCR. TCRdb analysed the multiplex PCR reads with MiXCR anew, one entry per CDR3 protein. The table shows about 590,000 distinct CDR3 sequences, with roughly 40% occurring only once. The chain links TRBV25-1 to TRBJ1-2; 8 nucleotides agree with TRBD1. The sequence derives from an adult man with Graves' hyperthyroidism. The sample taken for sequencing was peripheral blood or thyroid tissue (not recorded which). The CDR3 DNA reads as TGTGCCAGCAGTGAATTCGGGACAGGAAACTATGGCTACACCTTC. It is translated as CASSEFGTGNYGYTF.